The T cell receptor (beta chain) described here comes from a study of Graves' ophthalmopathy and Graves' hyperthyroidism. The CDR3 covers 16 residues. J lost 4 bases, V lost 4 bases, and 12 bases had no gene match. Amplified TCR beta CDR3 regions were obtained using RNA transcripts as template. HTBI-primed first-round RT-PCR preceded second-round multiplex PCR. TCRdb passed the multiplex PCR reads through MiXCR, listing each CDR3 protein once. The repertoire holds under 250,000 distinct CDR3 sequences, less than 30% seen once, with 9.1% in the top ten. What was sequenced was peripheral blood. The TCR sequence derives from a man aged 45-60 years with Graves' ophthalmopathy. The chain recombines TRBV12-3 or TRBV12-4 with TRBJ1-2; TRBD1 matches 7 bases. The CDR3 DNA reads TGTGCCAGCAGTTCTGCCGGGACAGCTGCTCTCTATGGCTACACCTTC. Translating it yields CASSSAGTAALYGYTF.